This T cell receptor (beta chain) was profiled in a study of blood T cell repertoires in COVID-19. Study information: Samples taken during acute and convalescent COVID-19 were collected in the United States, Italy and Spain. PBMCs, B-cell-depleted T cells, or T cells were the source of the cDNA or gDNA that made up the material.

The CDR3 length is 14 residues. Germline V lookup: CDR1 SGHAT, CDR2 FQNNGV. V lost 5 bases, J lost 2 bases, and 4 bases stayed unmatched. Source study methods: Amplification of reference gene primers was used by the study to estimate nucleated cell counts. The repertoire was sequenced with immunoSEQ multiplex PCR; TCRdb's copy has only in-frame clones and lacks some. V, J and clone size are taken as reported in that table, and D and trimming were inferred from the DNA itself. The sample contains roughly 150,000 clones, 87% of which appear only once. This rearrangement joins TRBV11-2 to TRBJ2-5, with 8 bases identical to TRBD2. The TCR comes from a human donor in a cohort sampled during active COVID-19. Sequencing input: peripheral blood. The DNA of the CDR3 is TGTGCCAGCAGCCCGGCGGGAGGTCAAGAGACCCAGTACTTC. It codes for CASSPAGGQETQYF.